Listed below are T cell receptor beta chains from one sample, sequenced in a study of cytomegalovirus exposure and HLA in healthy donors. Method: immunoSEQ multiplex PCR; TCRdb's copy keeps in-frame clones and lacks some. There are 100,000 to 150,000 clones in the sample; around 84% occur only once, and under 3% lies in the top ten. The sequencing sample was made of PBMCs. Every receptor here comes from a young woman in good health and CMV-seropositive. Each CDR3 is given with its conserved first and last residue. A D gene is named only where the DNA matches it firmly.

d_gene | j_gene | v_gene | CDR3nt | CDR3aa
TRBD2 | TRBJ2-7 | TRBV5-1 | TGCGCCAGCAGCTTGGCCTCTAGCGGGGCCCGGGGCGAGCAGTACTTC | CASSLASSGARGEQYF
NA | TRBJ2-1 | TRBV7-2 | TGTGCCAGCAGCACCTCGACAGGTCCTTACAATGAGCAGTTCTTC | CASSTSTGPYNEQFF
TRBD2 | TRBJ2-5 | TRBV29-1 | TGCAGCGTTGAAGGACTAGCGGGGGGTTTCCAAGAGACCCAGTACTTC | CSVEGLAGGFQETQYF
TRBD1 | TRBJ2-7 | TRBV6-7 | TGTGCCAGCAACGATCCATCGGGACAGGGCCTCTCCTACGAGCAGTACTTC | CASNDPSGQGLSYEQYF
TRBD1 | TRBJ1-1 | TRBV6-6 | TGTGCCAGCAGTACCGACAGGGGTAGGCACACTGAAGCTTTCTTT | CASSTDRGRHTEAFF
TRBD1 | TRBJ2-7 | TRBV18 | TGTGCCAGCTCACCACTGGGACAGGGGGCTCCCGAGCAGTACTTC | CASSPLGQGAPEQYF
TRBD1 | TRBJ1-2 | TRBV6-4 | TGTGCCAGCAGTCGGGGACAGGGGGATGGCTACACCTTC | CASSRGQGDGYTF
TRBD1 | TRBJ2-7 | TRBV5-1 | TGCGCCAGCAGCGTAAACAGGGGCCAAGCCTACGAGCAGTACTTC | CASSVNRGQAYEQYF
TRBD1 | TRBJ2-1 | TRBV28 | TGTGCCAGCAGTTTACCCGGACAGGGGTGGAATGAGCAGTTCTTC | CASSLPGQGWNEQFF
NA | TRBJ1-1 | TRBV27 | TGTGCCAGCAGTTTACTGGACTCAGGCGCTGAAGCTTTCTTT | CASSLLDSGAEAFF
NA | TRBJ1-5 | TRBV28 | TGTGCCAGCAGTCCCGCACCTGACAATCAGTCCCAGCATTTT | CASSPAPDNQSQHF
TRBD2 | TRBJ2-1 | TRBV5-1 | TGCGCCAGCAGCTTGGCTAGCGGGGGAAATGAGCAGTTCTTC | CASSLASGGNEQFF
TRBD2 | TRBJ2-1 | TRBV6-5 | TGTGCCAGCAGTTACGCGGTAGCGGGGGGCTATGAGCAGTTCTTC | CASSYAVAGGYEQFF
TRBD1 | TRBJ1-6 | TRBV2 | TGTGCCAGCAGCGGACAGGGGGCCGTTTCACCCCTCCACTTT | CASSGQGAVSPLHF
TRBD1 | TRBJ2-7 | TRBV5-1 | TGCGCCAGCAGCCGTGGGGCAGGGGGATCCTACGAGCAGTACTTC | CASSRGAGGSYEQYF